The entry below gives a single T cell receptor (beta chain) sequence along with its context. This record belongs to a study of blood T cells in healthy people across ages. The V gene's germline CDR1 is SGHTA and CDR2 FQGNSA. This CDR3 has 16 residues. V gave up 5 bases and J gave up 3 bases, with 19 bases separating them. A second PCR, run for 7 to 11 cycles, used a sample-barcoded 5' primer plus a J-beta primer mix. TCRdb re-derived calls from the 5' RACE reads in MiXCR, one entry per CDR3 protein. Of 800,000 to 1,000,000 distinct CDR3 sequences listed, about 48% are singletons. V usage is TRBV7-2 and J usage is TRBJ2-5; D may be TRBD2 (5 bases). The TCR sequence derives from a man aged 25 to 40 in good health. The material sequenced was blood. In nucleotides, the CDR3 is TGTGCCAGCAGCCCCCAAGGTGGCGCCGGGAAAGAGACCCAGTACTTC. Its protein product is CASSPQGGAGKETQYF.